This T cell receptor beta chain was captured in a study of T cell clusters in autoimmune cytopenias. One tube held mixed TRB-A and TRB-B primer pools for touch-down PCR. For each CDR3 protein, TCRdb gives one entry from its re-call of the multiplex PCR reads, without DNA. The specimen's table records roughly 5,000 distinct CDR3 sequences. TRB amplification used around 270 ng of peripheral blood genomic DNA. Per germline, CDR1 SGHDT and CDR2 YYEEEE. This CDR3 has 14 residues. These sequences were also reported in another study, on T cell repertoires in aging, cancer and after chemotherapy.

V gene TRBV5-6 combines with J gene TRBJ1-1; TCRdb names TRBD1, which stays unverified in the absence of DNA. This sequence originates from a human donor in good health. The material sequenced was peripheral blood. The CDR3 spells CASSPGQGLTEAFF. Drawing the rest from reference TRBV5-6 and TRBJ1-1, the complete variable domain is DAGVTQSPTHLIKTRGQQVTLRCSPKSGHDTVSWYQQALGQGPQFIFQYYEEEERQRGNFPDRFSGHQFPNYSSELNVNALLLGDSALYLCASSPGQGLTEAFFGQGTRLTVV.